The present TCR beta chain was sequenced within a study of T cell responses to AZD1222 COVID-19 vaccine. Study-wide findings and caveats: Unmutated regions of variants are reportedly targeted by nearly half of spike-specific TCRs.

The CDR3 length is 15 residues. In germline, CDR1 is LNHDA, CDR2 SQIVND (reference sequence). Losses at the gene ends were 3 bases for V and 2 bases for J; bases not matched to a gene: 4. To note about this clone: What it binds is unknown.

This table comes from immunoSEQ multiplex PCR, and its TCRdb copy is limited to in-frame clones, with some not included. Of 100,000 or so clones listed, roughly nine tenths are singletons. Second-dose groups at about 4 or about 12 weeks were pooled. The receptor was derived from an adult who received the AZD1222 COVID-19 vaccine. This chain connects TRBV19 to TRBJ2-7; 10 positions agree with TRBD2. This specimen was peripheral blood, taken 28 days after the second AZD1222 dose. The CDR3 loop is CASSMGTSATYEQYF. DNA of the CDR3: TGTGCCAGTAGTATGGGGACTAGCGCGACCTACGAGCAGTACTTC.